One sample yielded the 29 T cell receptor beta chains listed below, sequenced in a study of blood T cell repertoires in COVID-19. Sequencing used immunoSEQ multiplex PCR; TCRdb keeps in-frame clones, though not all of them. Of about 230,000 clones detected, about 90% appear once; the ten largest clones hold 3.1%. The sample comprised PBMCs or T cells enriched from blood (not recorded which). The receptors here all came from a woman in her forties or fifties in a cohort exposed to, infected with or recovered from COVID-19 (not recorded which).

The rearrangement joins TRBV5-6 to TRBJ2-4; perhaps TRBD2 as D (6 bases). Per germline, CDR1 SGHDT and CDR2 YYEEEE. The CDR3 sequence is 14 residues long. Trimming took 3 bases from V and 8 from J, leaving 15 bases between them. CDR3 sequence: CASSSRDSGDIQYF. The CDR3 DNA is TGTGCCAGCAGCTCGCGGGATTCTGGGGACATTCAGTACTTC.

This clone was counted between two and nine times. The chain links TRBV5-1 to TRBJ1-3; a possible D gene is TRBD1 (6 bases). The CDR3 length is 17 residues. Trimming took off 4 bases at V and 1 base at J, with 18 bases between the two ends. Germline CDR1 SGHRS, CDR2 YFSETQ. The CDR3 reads CASSPAGTTSSGNTIYF. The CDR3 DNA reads TGCGCCAGCAGCCCGGCCGGGACAACCAGTTCTGGAAACACCATATATTTT.

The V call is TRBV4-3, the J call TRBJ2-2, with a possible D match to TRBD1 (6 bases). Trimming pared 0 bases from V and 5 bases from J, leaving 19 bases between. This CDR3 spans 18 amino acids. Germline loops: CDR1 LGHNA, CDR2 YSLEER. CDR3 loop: CASSQERGQGILTGELFF. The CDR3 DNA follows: TGCGCCAGCAGCCAAGAAAGGGGTCAGGGGATTTTGACCGGGGAGCTGTTTTTT.

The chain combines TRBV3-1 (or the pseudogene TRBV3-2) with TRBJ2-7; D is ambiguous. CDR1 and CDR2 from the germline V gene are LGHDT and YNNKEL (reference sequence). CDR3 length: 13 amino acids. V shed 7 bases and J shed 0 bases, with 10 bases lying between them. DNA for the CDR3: TGTGCCAGCAACCCGACGGGCTCCTACGAGCAGTACTTC. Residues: CASNPTGSYEQYF.

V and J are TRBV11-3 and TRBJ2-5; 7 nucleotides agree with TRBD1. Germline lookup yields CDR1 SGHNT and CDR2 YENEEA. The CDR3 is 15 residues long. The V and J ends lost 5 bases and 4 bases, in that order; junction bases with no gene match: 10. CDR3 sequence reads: CASSAGQDLVETQYF. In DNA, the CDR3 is TGTGCCAGCAGCGCAGGACAGGACCTTGTAGAGACCCAGTACTTC.

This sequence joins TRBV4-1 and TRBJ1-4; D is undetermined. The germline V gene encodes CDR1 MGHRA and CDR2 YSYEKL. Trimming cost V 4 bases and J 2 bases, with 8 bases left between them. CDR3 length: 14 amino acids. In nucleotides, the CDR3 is TGCGCCAGCAGCCTACTAGCCACTAATGAAAAACTGTTTTTT. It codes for CASSLLATNEKLFF.

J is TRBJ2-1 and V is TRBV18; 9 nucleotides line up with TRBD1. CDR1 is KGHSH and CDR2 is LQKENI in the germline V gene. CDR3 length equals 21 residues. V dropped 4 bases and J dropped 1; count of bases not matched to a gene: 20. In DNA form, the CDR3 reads TGTGCCAGCTCACAAAGAGGAGGGGGACAGGGAAGGGAGTTTTCCTACAATGAGCAGTTCTTC. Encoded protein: CASSQRGGGQGREFSYNEQFF.

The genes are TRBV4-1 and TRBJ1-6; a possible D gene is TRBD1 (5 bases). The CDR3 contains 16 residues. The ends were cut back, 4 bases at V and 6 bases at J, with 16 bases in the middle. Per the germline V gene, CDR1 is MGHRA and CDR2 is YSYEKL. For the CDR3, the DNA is TGCGCCAGCAGCCTCTTCTCCGGGACTTTTAATTCACCCCTCCACTTT. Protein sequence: CASSLFSGTFNSPLHF.

The DNA of the CDR3 is TGTGCCAGCAGCCAAGGTTCGGGAGGGTACAATCAGCCCCAGCATTTT. Translation: CASSQGSGGYNQPQHF. The rearrangement uses TRBV3-1 (or the pseudogene TRBV3-2) and TRBJ1-5; the D is unclear. CDR1 LGHDT and CDR2 YNNKEL come from the germline V gene (reference sequence). V was shortened by 1 base and J by 3 bases, with 13 bases between the two germline ends. The CDR3 runs to 16 residues.

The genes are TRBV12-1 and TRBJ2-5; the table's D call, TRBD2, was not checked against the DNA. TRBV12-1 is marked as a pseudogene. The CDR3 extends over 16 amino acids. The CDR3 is CASSRPGLPTQKTQYF. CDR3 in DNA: TGTGCCAGCAGTAGACCTGGACTACCAACCCAGAAGACCCAGTACTTC.

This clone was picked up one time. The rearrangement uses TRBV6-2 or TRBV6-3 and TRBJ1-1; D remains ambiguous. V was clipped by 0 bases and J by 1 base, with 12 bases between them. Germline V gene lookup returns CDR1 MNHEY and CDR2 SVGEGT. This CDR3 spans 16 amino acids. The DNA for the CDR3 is TGTGCCAGCAGTTACTCGACTCGGAGAACGAACACTGAAGCTTTCTTT. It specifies CASSYSTRRTNTEAFF.

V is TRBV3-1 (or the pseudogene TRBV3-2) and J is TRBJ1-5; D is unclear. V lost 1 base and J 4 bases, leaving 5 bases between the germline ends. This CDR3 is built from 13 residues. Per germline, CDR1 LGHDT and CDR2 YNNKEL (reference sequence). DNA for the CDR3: TGTGCCAGCAGCCAAGGGAGAAATCAGCCCCAGCATTTT. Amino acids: CASSQGRNQPQHF.

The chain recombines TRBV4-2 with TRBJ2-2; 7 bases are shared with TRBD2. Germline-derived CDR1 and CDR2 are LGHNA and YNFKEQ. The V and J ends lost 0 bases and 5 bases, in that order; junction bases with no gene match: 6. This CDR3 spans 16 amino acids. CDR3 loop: CASSQDGGLLTGELFF. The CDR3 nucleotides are TGTGCCAGCAGCCAAGATGGGGGACTACTGACCGGGGAGCTGTTTTTT.

The CDR3 protein is CASSIVRASYEQYF. CDR3 coding DNA: TGTGCCAGTAGTATCGTCAGGGCTAGCTACGAGCAGTACTTC. This chain joins TRBV19 and TRBJ2-7; perhaps TRBD1 as D (5 bases). The CDR3 consists of 14 residues. V lost 3 bases to trimming and J lost 3 bases, with 12 bases between them. In germline, CDR1 is LNHDA, CDR2 SQIVND (reference sequence).

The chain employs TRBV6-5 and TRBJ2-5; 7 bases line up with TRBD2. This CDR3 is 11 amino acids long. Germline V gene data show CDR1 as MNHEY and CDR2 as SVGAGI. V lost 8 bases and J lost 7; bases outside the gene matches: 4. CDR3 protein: CASRREGTQYF. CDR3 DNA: TGTGCCAGCCGGAGGGAGGGGACCCAGTACTTC.

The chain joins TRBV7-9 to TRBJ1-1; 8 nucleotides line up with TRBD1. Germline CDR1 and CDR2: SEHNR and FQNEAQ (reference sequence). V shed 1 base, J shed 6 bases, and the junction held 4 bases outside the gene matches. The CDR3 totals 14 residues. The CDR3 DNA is TGTGCCAGCAGCTTAGTGCAGGGGGCGTCTGAAGCTTTCTTT. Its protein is CASSLVQGASEAFF.

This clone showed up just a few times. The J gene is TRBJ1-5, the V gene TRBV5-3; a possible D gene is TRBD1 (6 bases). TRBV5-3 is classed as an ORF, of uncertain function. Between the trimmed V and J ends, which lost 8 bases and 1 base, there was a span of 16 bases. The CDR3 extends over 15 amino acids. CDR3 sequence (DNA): TGTGCCAGTCGAACTACAGGGAAGAGCAATCAGCCCCAGCATTTT. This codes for CASRTTGKSNQPQHF.

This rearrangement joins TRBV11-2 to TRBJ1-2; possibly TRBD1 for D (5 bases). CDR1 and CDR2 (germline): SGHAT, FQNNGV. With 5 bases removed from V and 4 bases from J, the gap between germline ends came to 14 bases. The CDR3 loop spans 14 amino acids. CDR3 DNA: TGTGCCAGCAGCAGCAGGGCTTTTGCCTATGGCTACACCTTC. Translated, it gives CASSSRAFAYGYTF. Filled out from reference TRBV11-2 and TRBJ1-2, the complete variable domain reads EAGVAQSPRYKIIEKRQSVAFWCNPISGHATLYWYQQILGQGPKLLIQFQNNGVVDDSQLPKDRFSAERLKGVDSTLKIQPAKLEDSAVYLCASSSRAFAYGYTFGSGTRLTVV.

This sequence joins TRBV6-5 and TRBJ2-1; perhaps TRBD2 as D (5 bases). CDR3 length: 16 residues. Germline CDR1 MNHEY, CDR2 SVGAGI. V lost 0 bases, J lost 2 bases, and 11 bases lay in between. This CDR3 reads CASSYSSGNTYNEQFF. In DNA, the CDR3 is TGTGCCAGCAGTTACTCGTCGGGGAATACCTACAATGAGCAGTTCTTC.

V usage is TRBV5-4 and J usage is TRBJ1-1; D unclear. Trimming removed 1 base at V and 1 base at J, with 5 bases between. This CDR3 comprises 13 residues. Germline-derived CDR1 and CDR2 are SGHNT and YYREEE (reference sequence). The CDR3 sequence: CASSLRRNTEAFF. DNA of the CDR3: TGTGCCAGCAGCTTGCGGAGGAACACTGAAGCTTTCTTT.

This chain's CDR3 is CASSYWADSTDTQYF. CDR3 DNA sequence: TGTGCCAGCAGTTACTGGGCCGATAGCACAGATACGCAGTATTTT. V and J are TRBV6-2 or TRBV6-3 and TRBJ2-3; D unresolved. From germline, CDR1 is MNHEY and CDR2 SVGEGT. CDR3 length: 15 residues. Deletions cut 1 base from V and 0 bases from J, with 8 bases between.

The CDR3 DNA is TGTGCCAGCAGTTCGCCCGCGGGACAGGGTATCTACGAGCAGTACTTC. This encodes CASSSPAGQGIYEQYF. The V and J genes are TRBV27 and TRBJ2-7; 9 bases are shared with TRBD1. Unmatched junction bases numbered 10, after V lost 4 bases and J lost 3 bases. The CDR3 consists of 16 residues. Germline-derived CDR1 and CDR2 are MNHEY and SMNVEV (reference sequence).

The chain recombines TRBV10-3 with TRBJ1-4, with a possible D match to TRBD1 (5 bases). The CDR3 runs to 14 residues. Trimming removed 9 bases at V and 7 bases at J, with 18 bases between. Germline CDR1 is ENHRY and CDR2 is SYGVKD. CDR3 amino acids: CAMGSTAGGEKLFF. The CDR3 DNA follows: TGTGCCATGGGCTCGACAGCCGGGGGTGAAAAACTGTTTTTT.

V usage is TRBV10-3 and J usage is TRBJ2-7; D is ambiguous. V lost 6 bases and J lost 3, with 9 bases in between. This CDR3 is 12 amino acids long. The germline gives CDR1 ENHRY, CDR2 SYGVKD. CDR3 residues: CAIRKADYEQYF. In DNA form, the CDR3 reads TGTGCCATCAGGAAGGCGGACTACGAGCAGTACTTC.

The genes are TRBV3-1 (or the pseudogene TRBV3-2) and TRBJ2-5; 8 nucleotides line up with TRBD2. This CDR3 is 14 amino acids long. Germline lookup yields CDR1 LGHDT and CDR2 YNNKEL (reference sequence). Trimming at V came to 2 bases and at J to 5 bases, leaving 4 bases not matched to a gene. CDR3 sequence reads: CASSQSTSAETQYF. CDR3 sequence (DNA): TGTGCCAGCAGCCAATCGACTAGCGCGGAGACCCAGTACTTC.

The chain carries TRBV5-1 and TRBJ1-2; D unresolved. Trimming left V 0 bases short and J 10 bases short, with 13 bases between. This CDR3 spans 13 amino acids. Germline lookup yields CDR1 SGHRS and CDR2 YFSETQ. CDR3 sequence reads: CASSLDSPHVYTF. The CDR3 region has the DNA TGCGCCAGCAGCTTGGACAGTCCACATGTCTACACCTTC.

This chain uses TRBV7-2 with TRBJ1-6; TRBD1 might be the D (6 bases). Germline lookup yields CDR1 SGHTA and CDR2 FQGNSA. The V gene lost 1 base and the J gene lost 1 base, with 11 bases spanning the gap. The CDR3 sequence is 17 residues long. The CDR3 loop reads CASSLGLGASYNSPLHF. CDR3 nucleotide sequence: TGTGCCAGCAGCTTAGGTCTGGGGGCATCCTATAATTCACCCCTCCACTTT.

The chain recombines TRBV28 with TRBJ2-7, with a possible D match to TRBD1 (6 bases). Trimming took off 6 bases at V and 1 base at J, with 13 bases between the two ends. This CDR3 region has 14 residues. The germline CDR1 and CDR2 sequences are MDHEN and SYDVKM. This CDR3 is CASSSRDRSYEQYF. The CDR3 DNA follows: TGTGCCAGCAGCTCGCGAGACAGGTCCTACGAGCAGTACTTC.

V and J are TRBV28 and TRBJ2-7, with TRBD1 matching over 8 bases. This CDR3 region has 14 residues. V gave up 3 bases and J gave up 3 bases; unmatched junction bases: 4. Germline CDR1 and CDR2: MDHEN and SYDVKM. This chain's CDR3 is CASSLVGQDYEQYF. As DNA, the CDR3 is TGTGCCAGCAGTTTGGTGGGACAGGACTACGAGCAGTACTTC.